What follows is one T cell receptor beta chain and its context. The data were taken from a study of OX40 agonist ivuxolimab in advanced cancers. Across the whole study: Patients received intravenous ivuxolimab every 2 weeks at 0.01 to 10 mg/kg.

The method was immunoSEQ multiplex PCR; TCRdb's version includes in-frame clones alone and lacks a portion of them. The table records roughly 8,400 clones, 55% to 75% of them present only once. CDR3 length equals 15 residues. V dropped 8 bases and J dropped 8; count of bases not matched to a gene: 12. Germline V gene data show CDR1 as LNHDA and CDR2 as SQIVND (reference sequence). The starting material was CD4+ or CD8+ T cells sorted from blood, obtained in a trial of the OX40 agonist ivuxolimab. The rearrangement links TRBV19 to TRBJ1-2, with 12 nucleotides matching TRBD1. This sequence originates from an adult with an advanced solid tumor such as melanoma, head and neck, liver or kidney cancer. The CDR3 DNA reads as TGTGCCAGTTGGACACCGGGACAGGGGGCGAGAGGCTACACCTTC. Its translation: CASWTPGQGARGYTF.